This TCR beta chain was documented in a study of blood T cell repertoires in COVID-19. Libraries were prepared by immunoSEQ multiplex PCR; TCRdb keeps only in-frame clonotypes and omits some of them. The repertoire includes hundreds of thousands of clones, approximately 86% of them detected once, and 2.5% to 3.5% sits in the top ten. V lost 5 bases and J lost 1, with 12 bases in between. Looked up from germline, CDR1 is PRHDT and CDR2 is FYEKMQ (reference sequence). CDR3 length equals 14 residues. The receptor was derived from a human donor in a cohort sampled during active COVID-19. V gene TRBV13 combines with J gene TRBJ2-7; D is perhaps TRBD1 (6 bases). The sequenced sample consisted of peripheral blood. CDR3: CASSAFGTSYEQYF. CDR3 coding DNA: TGTGCCAGCAGCGCGTTTGGGACATCCTACGAGCAGTACTTC. The full variable domain, rest sourced from reference TRBV13 and TRBJ2-7, is AAGVIQSPRHLIKEKRETATLKCYPIPRHDTVYWYQQGPGQDPQFLISFYEKMQSDKGSIPDRFSAQQFSDYHSELNMSSLELGDSALYFCASSAFGTSYEQYFGPGTRLTVT.